The present entry profiles one T cell receptor (beta chain) with its context. Antigen specificity is unknown. The CDR3 loop spans 15 amino acids. Losses at the gene ends were 4 bases for V and 2 bases for J; bases not matched to a gene: 5. CDR1 is MRHNA and CDR2 is SNTAGT in the germline V gene. This entry comes from a study of T cells after yellow fever vaccination. Study-wide findings and caveats: Clones from primary vaccination mostly reappeared after the booster (96% CD4, just over 85% CD8). The study found a weaker secondary response that peaked faster, day 5 versus 15.

The study made its TCR cDNA through 5'RACE template switching. That step introduced a universal primer site along with UMIs. TCRdb reanalysed the 5' RACE reads using MiXCR and keeps one entry per CDR3 protein. The data contain some 420,000 distinct CDR3 sequences, roughly a sixth of them singletons. The specimen was PBMCs, collected before the yellow fever booster vaccination. The chain joins TRBV6-4 to TRBJ2-3, with 8 nucleotides matching TRBD2. The sequence derives from a man between 18 and 35 years old who received the YFV17D yellow fever vaccine. The CDR3 DNA reads TGTGCCAGCAGTGTCACTAGCGGAAACACAGATACGCAGTATTTT. This sequence encodes CASSVTSGNTDTQYF.